The 20 T cell receptor beta chains below all came from one sample that was sequenced in a study of cytomegalovirus exposure and HLA in healthy donors. Some clones are missing from TCRdb's copy, which holds only in-frame ones; the method was immunoSEQ multiplex PCR. This table holds 150,000 to 200,000 clones, 80% to 85% found once. Sequenced: PBMCs. The receptor source for this set is a woman aged 25 to 39 in good health and CMV-seronegative.

The J gene is TRBJ2-5, the V gene TRBV6-1; 8 bases line up with TRBD2. CDR3 length: 13 residues. CDR1 and CDR2 from the germline V gene are MNHNS and SASEGT. V trimming: 11 bases; J trimming: 5 bases; junction bases outside the gene matches: 10. The CDR3 DNA follows: TGTGCCCTCGCCAGCGGGAGTAAGGAGACCCAGTACTTC. Translation: CALASGSKETQYF.

The genes are TRBV4-1 and TRBJ2-5, with D maybe TRBD1 (6 bases). Trimming shortened V by 0 bases and J by 2 bases, and 10 bases separated the two germline ends. This CDR3 has 15 amino acids. Germline V gene sequence: CDR1 MGHRA, CDR2 YSYEKL. The CDR3 loop is CASSQDRTVQETQYF. The CDR3 bases are TGCGCCAGCAGCCAAGACAGGACAGTTCAAGAGACCCAGTACTTC.

The rearrangement uses TRBV6-5 and TRBJ1-1; 10 bases are shared with TRBD1. This CDR3 contains 16 residues. Trimming at V came to 0 bases and at J to 0 bases, leaving 1 base not matched to a gene. Germline V lookup: CDR1 MNHEY, CDR2 SVGAGI. The DNA of the CDR3 is TGTGCCAGCAGTTACTCGGACAGGGGGGTGAACACTGAAGCTTTCTTT. Its translation: CASSYSDRGVNTEAFF.

The chain is built from TRBV6-6 and TRBJ2-1; tentative D call: TRBD2 (5 bases). Germline values: CDR1 MNHNY, CDR2 SVGAGI (reference sequence). The CDR3 loop spans 15 amino acids. V lost 5 bases and J lost 3, with 14 bases in between. The CDR3 is CASSPPGSYYNEQFF. CDR3 nucleotides: TGTGCCAGCAGTCCGCCTGGGAGTTACTACAATGAGCAGTTCTTC.

This clone occurred once. The chain carries TRBV11-2 and TRBJ1-2, with 7 bases that match TRBD1. CDR3 length: 15 residues. CDR1 and CDR2 (germline): SGHAT, FQNNGV. J was trimmed by 6 bases and V by 4 bases; bases with no gene match: 11. CDR3 protein: CASSSDLRGMDGYTF. CDR3 DNA sequence: TGTGCCAGCAGCTCCGACCTCAGGGGGATGGATGGCTACACCTTC.

The genes are TRBV18 and TRBJ2-7; 9 bases are shared with TRBD1. Germline lookup yields CDR1 KGHSH and CDR2 LQKENI. Germline trimming cut 4 bases from V and 4 bases from J; bases unmatched to any gene: 8. The CDR3 loop spans 15 amino acids. The CDR3 spells CASSLSGTGLYEQYF. CDR3 DNA sequence: TGTGCCAGCTCACTCTCCGGGACAGGGCTTTACGAGCAGTACTTC. The full variable domain, its missing parts supplied by reference TRBV18 and TRBJ2-7, is NAGVMQNPRHLVRRRGQEARLRCSPMKGHSHVYWYRQLPEEGLKFMVYLQKENIIDESGMPKERFSAEFPKEGPSILRIQQVVRGDSAAYFCASSLSGTGLYEQYFGPGTRLTVT.

The table lists this clone with a few counts. The chain is built from TRBV4-1 and TRBJ1-5; D is uncertain. Germline lookup yields CDR1 MGHRA and CDR2 YSYEKL. Trimming removed 0 bases at V and 0 bases at J, with 3 bases between. This CDR3 region has 14 residues. CDR3 DNA sequence: TGCGCCAGCAGCCAAGAATATAGCAATCAGCCCCAGCATTTT. Amino acid sequence: CASSQEYSNQPQHF.

The chain joins TRBV19 to TRBJ1-2; D may be TRBD1 (5 bases). Trimming shortened V by 8 bases and J by 4 bases, and 17 bases separated the two germline ends. From germline, CDR1 is LNHDA and CDR2 SQIVND (reference sequence). CDR3 size: 14 residues. The CDR3: CASGSVGGSYGYTF. The CDR3 DNA sequence: TGTGCCAGTGGATCGGTCGGGGGATCCTATGGCTACACCTTC.

The chain joins TRBV7-8 to TRBJ1-1; D is ambiguous. In germline, CDR1 is SGHVS, CDR2 FQNEAQ. This CDR3 region has 15 residues. The V end lost 5 bases, the J end lost 5 bases, and 18 bases lay between the germline ends. The CDR3 loop reads CASSVAGQRRTEAFF. CDR3 nucleotide sequence: TGTGCCAGCAGCGTGGCAGGCCAACGACGGACTGAAGCTTTCTTT.

The chain combines TRBV28 with TRBJ2-7, with 11 bases that match TRBD1. In germline, CDR1 is MDHEN, CDR2 SYDVKM. The CDR3 covers 14 residues. The V gene end was trimmed by 10 bases and the J gene end by 1 base; junction bases not matched to a gene: 6. The DNA for the CDR3 is TGTGCCACCTGGGACAGGGGGATATCCTACGAGCAGTACTTC. Translated: CATWDRGISYEQYF.

The chain has TRBV7-6 and TRBJ2-7; TRBD2 agrees at 13 bases. Germline V gene sequence: CDR1 SGHVS, CDR2 FNYEAQ. This CDR3 has 16 amino acids. Germline trimming cut 5 bases from V and 1 base from J; bases unmatched to any gene: 5. DNA for the CDR3: TGTGCCAGCAGCCCAGGACTAGCGGGGGCATCCTACGAGCAGTACTTC. Its translation: CASSPGLAGASYEQYF. Full variable domain (missing parts from reference TRBV7-6 and TRBJ2-7): GAGVSQSPRYKVTKRGQDVALRCDPISGHVSLYWYRQALGQGPEFLTYFNYEAQQDKSGLPNDRFSAERPEGSISTLTIQRTEQRDSAMYRCASSPGLAGASYEQYFGPGTRLTVT.

The chain employs TRBV12-5 and TRBJ1-2; TRBD1 matches at 8 bases. The CDR3 contains 18 residues. From germline, CDR1 is LGHNT and CDR2 FRNRAP. With 1 base clipped from V and 8 bases from J, the junction kept 18 bases outside the gene matches. The CDR3, as DNA: TGTGCTAGTGGTTTGGATACTGGACAGGGTGGAACCTCTGGAGGCTACACCTTC. It codes for CASGLDTGQGGTSGGYTF.

This chain connects TRBV5-4 to TRBJ2-1; TRBD2 aligns across 7 bases. This CDR3 comprises 14 residues. With 9 bases clipped from V and 6 bases from J, the junction kept 12 bases outside the gene matches. CDR1 and CDR2 from the germline V gene are SGHNT and YYREEE (reference sequence). The CDR3 protein is CATLVGRAANEQFF. The CDR3 DNA is TGTGCCACCCTCGTGGGGAGGGCCGCCAATGAGCAGTTCTTC.

In this sample, this clone turned up many times. This chain connects TRBV5-1 to TRBJ2-3; 8 bases are shared with TRBD2. Germline loops: CDR1 SGHRS, CDR2 YFSETQ. The CDR3 contains 15 residues. After removal of 2 bases from V and 1 base from J, the junction contained 3 bases not matched to a gene. The CDR3 loop reads CASSFSGDRTDTQYF. The CDR3 DNA is TGCGCCAGCAGCTTTAGCGGGGACCGCACAGATACGCAGTATTTT.

This sequence joins TRBV5-1 and TRBJ1-3, with 7 nucleotides matching TRBD1. This CDR3 is 15 amino acids long. Germline V gene sequence: CDR1 SGHRS, CDR2 YFSETQ. The trim removed 5 bases at V and 0 bases at J, leaving 5 bases unmatched. CDR3 in amino acids: CASRQDRNSGNTIYF. The CDR3 nucleotides are TGCGCCAGCAGGCAGGACAGGAACTCTGGAAACACCATATATTTT.

This rearrangement joins TRBV14 to TRBJ1-4; D is perhaps TRBD1 (6 bases). This CDR3 has 16 residues. Per germline, CDR1 SGHDN and CDR2 FVKESK. The germline V and J ends were trimmed by 0 bases and 6 bases, with 14 bases remaining between them. The CDR3 region is CASSQDRGLGDEKLFF. In nucleotides, the CDR3 is TGTGCCAGCAGCCAAGACAGGGGACTAGGGGATGAAAAACTGTTTTTT. The full variable domain, completed using reference TRBV14 and TRBJ1-4, is EAGVTQFPSHSVIEKGQTVTLRCDPISGHDNLYWYRRVMGKEIKFLLHFVKESKQDESGMPNNRFLAERTGGTYSTLKVQPAELEDSGVYFCASSQDRGLGDEKLFFGSGTQLSVL.

The J gene is TRBJ1-3, the V gene TRBV5-1; D may be TRBD1 (6 bases). The CDR3 contains 14 residues. The V gene lost 1 base and the J gene lost 7 bases, with 12 bases spanning the gap. Germline assignment: CDR1 SGHRS and CDR2 YFSETQ. CDR3 coding DNA: TGCGCCAGCAGCTTGTCAGCAGGGGTGAACACCATATATTTT. It specifies CASSLSAGVNTIYF. The full variable domain, rest sourced from reference TRBV5-1 and TRBJ1-3, is KAGVTQTPRYLIKTRGQQVTLSCSPISGHRSVSWYQQTPGQGLQFLFEYFSETQRNKGNFPGRFSGRQFSNSRSEMNVSTLELGDSALYLCASSLSAGVNTIYFGEGSWLTVV.

The chain is built from TRBV5-1 and TRBJ2-3; possibly TRBD1 for D (6 bases). With 3 bases removed from V and 6 bases from J, the gap between germline ends came to 14 bases. The CDR3 consists of 14 residues. Germline CDR1 SGHRS, CDR2 YFSETQ. The CDR3: CASSSGQSRDTQYF. The CDR3 bases are TGCGCCAGCAGCTCCGGACAGTCTCGGGATACGCAGTATTTT.

The CDR3 DNA follows: TGTGCCAGCAGTTGGCGGAGGAGCACTGAAGCTTTCTTT. This gives the protein CASSWRRSTEAFF. This sequence joins TRBV6-5 and TRBJ1-1; D not certain. Between the trimmed V and J ends, which lost 4 bases and 4 bases, there was a span of 10 bases. CDR3 length: 13 residues. Germline loops: CDR1 MNHEY, CDR2 SVGAGI.

The chain combines TRBV7-8 with TRBJ1-5; D is ambiguous. The CDR3 is 17 amino acids. Trimming stripped 1 base from V and 0 bases from J, with 13 bases between. Germline CDR1 and CDR2: SGHVS and FQNEAQ. The CDR3 loop reads CASSLDLSVRSNQPQHF. Here the CDR3 DNA reads TGTGCCAGCAGCTTAGATCTCTCGGTGCGTAGCAATCAGCCCCAGCATTTT.